A selection of T cell receptor beta chains follows, all from one sample in a study of cytomegalovirus exposure and HLA in healthy donors. Method: immunoSEQ multiplex PCR; TCRdb's copy keeps in-frame clones and lacks some. The sample lists 70,000 to 95,000 clones; 70% to 80% were seen once. Sequencing input: PBMCs. The source of these receptors is a woman between 40 and 55 years old in good health and CMV-seropositive. CDR3s include the opening cysteine and the closing phenylalanine or tryptophan. The D gene is left open where the match is weak. Rows give clone size only sometimes, using once, few, many, or a class for an expanded clone.

.	TRBJ1-2	TRBV11-2	.	TGTGCCAGCAGCTTAGATCCTCAGGGCACTAACTATGGCTACACCTTC	CASSLDPQGTNYGYTF
.	TRBJ2-1	TRBV5-1	TRBD2	TGCGCCAGCAGCTTCGCTCCTAGCGGGAGTAACAATGAGCAGTTCTTC	CASSFAPSGSNNEQFF
.	TRBJ2-7	TRBV4-1	TRBD2	TGCGCCAGCAGCCAAGTACGGACTAGCGGGGACTACGAGCAGTACTTC	CASSQVRTSGDYEQYF
few	TRBJ2-3	TRBV10-3	TRBD2	TGTGCCATCAGTGAGATCGGGGGGGATACGCAGTATTTT	CAISEIGGDTQYF
.	TRBJ2-7	TRBV6-1	TRBD2	TGTGCCAGCAGTGAACCCCCCGAGGGGGCTAGCGGGAGTTACGAGCAGTACTTC	CASSEPPEGASGSYEQYF
.	TRBJ2-3	TRBV6-5	.	TGTGCCAGCGGGGCTTTTAGCACAGATACGCAGTATTTT	CASGAFSTDTQYF
few	TRBJ2-1	TRBV27	TRBD2	TGTGCCAGCAGGATAGCGGGAATTGGAGAGCAGTTCTTC	CASRIAGIGEQFF
.	TRBJ1-1	TRBV19	.	TGTGCCAGTAGTATTGGGGCCCGCACGGTTAACACTGAAGCTTTCTTT	CASSIGARTVNTEAFF
once	TRBJ1-5	TRBV15	.	TGTGCCACCAGCAGAGTCGGGGTATCCAATCAGCCCCAGCATTTT	CATSRVGVSNQPQHF
.	TRBJ2-5	TRBV5-1	TRBD2	TGCGCCAGCAGCCACTTAGCGGGGGGCCAAGAGACCCAGTACTTC	CASSHLAGGQETQYF
.	TRBJ1-5	TRBV7-8	TRBD1	TGTGCCAGCAGCATGACAGGGAGGAATCAGCCCCAGCATTTT	CASSMTGRNQPQHF
.	TRBJ1-2	TRBV5-1	TRBD1	TGCGCCAGCAGCCTGACAGGGGGTGATTCGTATGGCTACACCTTC	CASSLTGGDSYGYTF
once	TRBJ2-7	TRBV5-1	.	TGCGCCAGCAGCTTGGAACTAGCTGGATACGAGCAGTACTTC	CASSLELAGYEQYF
.	TRBJ1-1	TRBV5-5	TRBD1	TGTGCCAGCAGGGCACCGGGACAGGGGGGGCCCGAAGCTTTCTTT	CASRAPGQGGPEAFF
.	TRBJ2-4	TRBV2	TRBD2	TGTGCCAGCAGTCCAGGACTAGCGGGAGCAGGGAACATTCAGTACTTC	CASSPGLAGAGNIQYF
.	TRBJ1-1	TRBV7-3	.	TGTGCCAGCAGCCCCTACGGGATGGGGGCCCCCTTAAACACTGAAGCTTTCTTT	CASSPYGMGAPLNTEAFF
few	TRBJ1-3	TRBV2	TRBD1	TGTGCCAGCACCCGACAGGGGTACGCATCTGGAAACACCATATATTTT	CASTRQGYASGNTIYF
.	TRBJ2-3	TRBV19	TRBD1	TGTGCCAGCCGGGACAGCAGCACAGATACGCAGTATTTT	CASRDSSTDTQYF
.	TRBJ2-7	TRBV18	.	TGTGCCAGCTCACCCACCGCCGGGGGGACACCTCCGCTTTTC	CASSPTAGGTPPLF
.	TRBJ2-1	TRBV7-6	.	TGTGCCAGCAGCTTAGCTCCCCCCCAGTCCAGGGAGCAGTTCTTC	CASSLAPPQSREQFF